The 11 T cell receptor beta chains listed next were all sequenced from one sample in a study of cytomegalovirus exposure and HLA in healthy donors. The assay was immunoSEQ multiplex PCR, and TCRdb's table has in-frame clones only and misses some. The profile shows about 60,000 clones, 90% to 96% of them singletons. The material sequenced was PBMCs. The receptors originated from a man younger than 35 in good health and CMV-seronegative.

The V call is TRBV18, the J call TRBJ2-5; the match to TRBD1 covers 8 bases. CDR1 is KGHSH, CDR2 LQKENI, per germline. V trimming: 6 bases; J trimming: 2 bases; junction bases outside the gene matches: 8. There are 15 residues in the CDR3. The CDR3 is CASSPIGQGQETQYF. DNA of the CDR3: TGTGCCAGCTCTCCGATCGGACAGGGTCAAGAGACCCAGTACTTC. Using reference TRBV18 and TRBJ2-5 for the parts outside the CDR3, the full variable domain is NAGVMQNPRHLVRRRGQEARLRCSPMKGHSHVYWYRQLPEEGLKFMVYLQKENIIDESGMPKERFSAEFPKEGPSILRIQQVVRGDSAAYFCASSPIGQGQETQYFGPGTRLLVL.

V and J are TRBV4-1 and TRBJ2-2; possibly TRBD2 for D (5 bases). V gave up 9 bases and J gave up 2 bases, with 13 bases separating them. Per the germline V gene, CDR1 is MGHRA and CDR2 is YSYEKL. There are 14 residues in the CDR3. This chain's CDR3 is CASRERSNTGELFF. The CDR3 DNA reads as TGCGCCAGTCGCGAGCGGTCTAACACCGGGGAGCTGTTTTTT.

In DNA, the CDR3 is TGTGCCGGTTGGGTGGGAGGGTTAAGAACTGAAGCTTTCTTT. Protein: CAGWVGGLRTEAFF. The V call is TRBV30, the J call TRBJ1-1; D ambiguous. This CDR3 comprises 14 residues. CDR1 GTSNPN and CDR2 SVGIG come from the germline V gene (reference sequence). Trimming removed 8 bases from V and 5 bases from J, with 21 bases in between.

This clone was observed a handful of times. The V call is TRBV6-5, the J call TRBJ1-4, with D unresolved. The CDR3 is made up of 15 amino acids. Germline V gene sequence: CDR1 MNHEY, CDR2 SVGAGI. The V gene lost 0 bases and the J gene lost 7 bases, with 12 bases spanning the gap. As DNA, the CDR3 is TGTGCCAGCAGTTACTCGAACAGTGTAATTGAAAAACTGTTTTTT. It yields the protein CASSYSNSVIEKLFF.

The CDR3, as DNA: TGTGCCAGCAGCCATAGAGGGAGGGGGAATGAGCAGTTCTTC. This codes for CASSHRGRGNEQFF. The chain joins TRBV27 to TRBJ2-1; D is perhaps TRBD2 (7 bases). The germline gives CDR1 MNHEY, CDR2 SMNVEV (reference sequence). Trimming removed 6 bases from V and 7 bases from J, with 16 bases in between. There are 14 residues in the CDR3.

The rearrangement uses TRBV2 and TRBJ1-4; TRBD1 aligns across 11 bases. The CDR3 is 17 residues long. Per the germline V gene, CDR1 is SNHLY and CDR2 is FYNNEI. With 6 bases clipped from V and 2 bases from J, the junction kept 8 bases outside the gene matches. CDR3 residues: CASSNRDRGETNEKLFF. The CDR3 region has the DNA TGTGCCAGCAGCAACCGGGACAGGGGGGAGACTAATGAAAAACTGTTTTTT.

This clone was found once. V usage is TRBV6-1 and J usage is TRBJ2-7; 12 bases map to TRBD2. The germline V gene encodes CDR1 MNHNS and CDR2 SASEGT. The CDR3 has 14 residues. V was pared by 11 bases and J by 0 bases, with 5 bases of the junction left unmatched. DNA of the CDR3: TGTGCCGCCAAGACTAGCGGGAGCTCCTACGAGCAGTACTTC. Protein sequence: CAAKTSGSSYEQYF.

The V and J genes are TRBV11-2 and TRBJ2-1, with TRBD2 matching over 8 bases. J gave up 6 bases and V 4 bases, and 8 bases lay outside the gene matches. Germline V gene data show CDR1 as SGHAT and CDR2 as FQNNGV. The CDR3 is made up of 15 amino acids. The DNA of the CDR3 is TGTGCCAGCAGCTCCGGGACTAGTGGGATCAATGAGCAGTTCTTC. It yields the protein CASSSGTSGINEQFF.

The gene calls are TRBV4-1 and TRBJ1-2; D gene ambiguous. Trimming took 3 bases from V and 4 from J, leaving 12 bases between them. The V gene's germline CDR1 is MGHRA and CDR2 YSYEKL. This CDR3 spans 14 amino acids. CDR3 coding DNA: TGCGCCAGCAGCCACGGGGATTCCGCCTATGGCTACACCTTC. Encoded protein: CASSHGDSAYGYTF.

The chain links TRBV27 to TRBJ1-5; tentatively, D is TRBD1 (5 bases). V shed 2 bases and J shed 5 bases, with 16 bases lying between them. There are 16 residues in the CDR3. CDR1 MNHEY and CDR2 SMNVEV come from the germline V gene (reference sequence). The CDR3 loop reads CASSLTQGVPDQPQHF. CDR3 sequence (DNA): TGTGCCAGCAGTTTAACGCAGGGTGTCCCCGATCAGCCCCAGCATTTT.

This chain connects TRBV27 to TRBJ2-3; TRBD2 matches 7 bases. The germline V gene encodes CDR1 MNHEY and CDR2 SMNVEV (reference sequence). The V and J ends lost 0 bases and 6 bases, in that order; junction bases with no gene match: 6. The CDR3 loop spans 15 amino acids. This chain's CDR3 is CASSLSTSFVDTQYF. The CDR3 DNA is TGTGCCAGCAGTTTATCGACTAGCTTCGTGGATACGCAGTATTTT.